Following are 6 T cell receptor beta chains from one sample sequenced in a study of radiation and T cells in renal cell carcinoma. Time point given: baseline pretreatment blood. Treatment of the sample: 15 Gy SBRT to primary tumor, nephrectomy 4 weeks later. Produced via immunoSEQ multiplex PCR; TCRdb's table is partial and in-frame only. The sample has 150,000 or so clones, about 88% seen once. The sample consisted of blood, taken from a patient whose treatment included radiotherapy and nephrectomy. The receptors derive from a woman aged 45-60 years with renal cell carcinoma.

On this clone: Different DNA sequences within this sample yield the same CDR3. This sequence joins TRBV7-9 and TRBJ2-7; 7 positions match TRBD1. Looked up from germline, CDR1 is SEHNR and CDR2 is FQNEAQ (reference sequence). This CDR3 has 14 amino acids. V lost 5 bases to trimming and J lost 2 bases; unmatched junction nucleotides: 6. The DNA of the CDR3 is TGTGCCAGCAGCCCCCGGGACAGAGCCTACGAGCAGTACTTC. Its translation: CASSPRDRAYEQYF.

The V gene is TRBV19, the J gene TRBJ1-2; TRBD1 might be the D (6 bases). Germline V CDR1 and CDR2: LNHDA, SQIVND (reference sequence). This CDR3 is 13 amino acids long. Trimming pared 10 bases from V and 8 bases from J, leaving 20 bases between. Here the CDR3 DNA reads TGTGCCACCCAAAAACAGGGTTTCCGGGGCTACACCTTC. This gives the protein CATQKQGFRGYTF.

The gene calls are TRBV12-5 and TRBJ2-1; 12 nucleotides line up with TRBD2. Germline CDR1 LGHNT, CDR2 FRNRAP. J gave up 5 bases and V 5 bases, and 7 bases lay outside the gene matches. This CDR3 is built from 16 residues. The DNA for the CDR3 is TGTGCTAGTGGTCCGACTAGCGGGGGTAGCGACAATGAGCAGTTCTTC. Protein: CASGPTSGGSDNEQFF.

The V gene is TRBV11-2, the J gene TRBJ1-2, with D unresolved. The CDR3 spans 12 residues. Germline CDR1 and CDR2: SGHAT and FQNNGV. V was pared by 5 bases and J by 0 bases, with 4 bases between. The CDR3 nucleotides are TGTGCCAGCAGCCTGTCTAACTATGGCTACACCTTC. This sequence encodes CASSLSNYGYTF. Using reference TRBV11-2 and TRBJ1-2 for the parts outside the CDR3, the full variable domain is EAGVAQSPRYKIIEKRQSVAFWCNPISGHATLYWYQQILGQGPKLLIQFQNNGVVDDSQLPKDRFSAERLKGVDSTLKIQPAKLEDSAVYLCASSLSNYGYTFGSGTRLTVV.

The gene calls are TRBV7-8 and TRBJ1-5, with D possibly matching TRBD1 (6 bases). Germline V gives CDR1 SGHVS, CDR2 FQNEAQ. The CDR3 runs to 17 residues. V lost 5 bases, J lost 1 base, and 18 bases lay in between. The CDR3: CASSLRVGGGSNQPQHF. CDR3 DNA: TGTGCCAGCAGCCTTAGGGTTGGGGGGGGCAGCAATCAGCCCCAGCATTTT.

A note on this clone: Since the CDR3 does not end with the conserved phenylalanine or tryptophan, this likely comes from a read error. The DNA is left out, because the CDR3 cannot be placed on it with certainty; the CDR3 is given as TCRdb lists it. This chain links TRBV6-1 with TRBJ1-2. Germline CDR1 MNHNS, CDR2 SASEGT. Inclusive of both ends, the CDR3 amounts to 13 amino acids. The CDR3 sequence is CASSEASWDPAGL.